Listed below are T cell receptor beta chains from one sample, sequenced in a study of OX40 agonist ivuxolimab in advanced cancers. Produced via immunoSEQ multiplex PCR; TCRdb's table is partial and in-frame only. Among about 51,000 clones listed, around 82% were seen once. The specimen comprised CD4+ or CD8+ T cells sorted from blood, sampled in a trial of the OX40 agonist ivuxolimab. These receptors were obtained from an adult with an advanced solid tumor such as melanoma, head and neck, liver or kidney cancer. Both conserved end residues are part of each CDR3. Each record gives: clone size, V gene, J gene, D gene, CDR3 protein, CDR3 DNA. D genes are given only for firm matches. A row's size may be missing; if present it is once, few, many or a size class.

>-|TRBV29-1|TRBJ1-1|-
CSVEGGPDRGTEAFF
TGCAGCGTTGAGGGGGGGCCCGACAGAGGCACTGAAGCTTTCTTT
>-|TRBV18|TRBJ2-1|TRBD2
CASSPPGTSGSREQFF
TGTGCCAGCTCACCACCGGGGACTAGCGGGAGTAGGGAGCAGTTCTTC
>-|TRBV18|TRBJ2-3|-
CASSPPAGNTDTQYF
TGTGCCAGCTCACCACCCGCGGGAAACACAGATACGCAGTATTTT
>-|TRBV27|TRBJ1-5|-
CASSWRGEDQPQHF
TGTGCCAGCAGTTGGAGGGGAGAGGATCAGCCCCAGCATTTT
>-|TRBV7-8|TRBJ2-4|-
CASSVPRGDIQYF
TGTGCCAGCAGCGTACCGAGGGGGGACATTCAGTACTTC
>-|TRBV30|TRBJ1-6|TRBD1
CAWRGDRVPSYNSPLHF
TGTGCCTGGAGGGGTGACAGGGTTCCCTCCTATAATTCACCCCTCCACTTT
>-|TRBV20-1|TRBJ2-5|-
CSAKSTAPYF
TGCAGTGCTAAGTCTACTGCCCCGTACTTC
>-|TRBV7-7|TRBJ2-2|TRBD2
CASSSTQAGAGELFF
TGTGCTAGCAGCTCAACACAAGCGGGAGCTGGGGAGCTGTTTTTT
>-|TRBV28|TRBJ1-1|-
CASSPQGLGRTEAFF
TGTGCCAGCAGCCCGCAGGGGTTGGGACGCACTGAAGCTTTCTTT
>-|TRBV11-2|TRBJ2-7|-
CASSPLSRSGVYEQYF
TGTGCCAGCAGCCCCCTTAGCCGGTCCGGGGTCTACGAGCAGTACTTC
>-|TRBV5-4|TRBJ2-3|-
CASSLVQSTDTQYF
TGTGCCAGCAGCTTGGTGCAGAGCACAGATACGCAGTATTTT
>-|TRBV19|TRBJ1-2|-
CASSEGFNYGYTF
TGTGCCAGTAGTGAAGGGTTTAACTATGGCTACACCTTC
>few|TRBV20-1|TRBJ1-4|-
CSAHRLGKLFF
TGCAGTGCTCATCGGCTAGGTAAACTGTTTTTT
>once|TRBV4-2|TRBJ1-3|-
CASSQRDRGHSGNTIYF
TGTGCCAGCAGCCAAAGGGACCGCGGACACTCTGGAAACACCATATATTTT
>-|TRBV9|TRBJ1-2|-
CASSIDGLSGGYTF
TGTGCCAGCAGCATTGACGGCCTATCAGGGGGCTACACCTTC
>-|TRBV4-1|TRBJ1-1|-
CASSATEGRTEAFF
TGCGCCAGCAGCGCCACCGAAGGGAGGACTGAAGCTTTCTTT
>-|TRBV30|TRBJ1-2|TRBD1
CALGQGADYGYTF
TGTGCATTGGGACAGGGGGCGGACTATGGCTACACCTTC
>-|TRBV27|TRBJ2-1|-
CASSLSRGRAYNEQFF
TGTGCCAGCAGTTTATCCCGGGGCAGGGCCTACAATGAGCAGTTCTTC
>-|TRBV6-5|TRBJ2-5|-
CASSSRIVGTQYF
TGTGCCAGCAGTTCGAGGATTGTCGGGACCCAGTACTTC
>-|TRBV2|TRBJ2-3|TRBD2
CASSRSTSGSSTDTQYF
TGTGCCAGCAGTCGATCGACTAGCGGGTCTAGCACAGATACGCAGTATTTT
>-|TRBV5-4|TRBJ2-7|TRBD2
CASSLASGAPYEQYF
TGTGCCAGCAGCTTAGCTAGCGGAGCCCCCTACGAGCAGTACTTC
>-|TRBV5-1|TRBJ2-5|TRBD1
CASRTGQVQETQYF
TGCGCCAGCCGGACCGGACAGGTTCAAGAGACCCAGTACTTC
>-|TRBV7-2|TRBJ2-7|-
CASSLARPGSPSYEQYF
TGTGCCAGCAGCTTAGCTAGGCCCGGGAGTCCCTCCTACGAGCAGTACTTC
>-|TRBV7-9|TRBJ2-1|-
CASSLSTGEQFF
TGTGCCAGCAGCTTATCTACGGGGGAGCAGTTCTTC
>-|TRBV7-3|TRBJ2-1|TRBD1
CASSLKGGRENEQFF
TGTGCCAGCAGCTTAAAAGGGGGCAGAGAGAATGAGCAGTTCTTC
>-|TRBV11-2|TRBJ2-5|TRBD1
CASSPGQGKETQYF
TGTGCCAGCAGCCCGGGACAGGGTAAAGAGACCCAGTACTTC
>few|TRBV11-2|TRBJ1-5|-
CASSQGSSNQPQHF
TGTGCCAGCAGCCAGGGGAGTAGCAATCAGCCCCAGCATTTT
>-|TRBV7-2|TRBJ2-7|-
CASSFNLGQYEQYF
TGTGCCAGCAGTTTTAATCTAGGACAGTACGAGCAGTACTTC
>-|TRBV29-1|TRBJ1-4|-
CSVPRTTNEKLFF
TGCAGCGTTCCGAGGACAACTAATGAAAAACTGTTTTTT
>few|TRBV19|TRBJ2-2|-
CASSMTSPGELFF
TGTGCCAGTAGTATGACAAGCCCCGGGGAGCTGTTTTTT
>-|TRBV11-3|TRBJ1-1|-
CASSSQGGGTEAFF
TGTGCCAGCAGCAGCCAGGGAGGGGGCACTGAAGCTTTCTTT
>-|TRBV28|TRBJ1-1|TRBD1
CASSITRDRAKKAFF
TGTGCCAGCAGTATAACCCGGGACAGGGCCAAAAAAGCTTTCTTT
>-|TRBV5-6|TRBJ2-5|TRBD2
CASSLSGLAAQRETQYF
TGTGCCAGCAGCTTATCGGGACTAGCGGCCCAAAGGGAGACCCAGTACTTC
>-|TRBV5-4|TRBJ1-2|TRBD1
CASSLVDRAGYGYTF
TGTGCCAGCAGCTTGGTGGACAGGGCCGGCTATGGCTACACCTTC
>-|TRBV19|TRBJ2-5|TRBD1
CASSIGTGEQETQYF
TGTGCCAGTAGTATAGGGACAGGGGAGCAAGAGACCCAGTACTTC
>medium-sized|TRBV11-2|TRBJ2-3|-
CASSGPTGVSTDTQYF
TGTGCCAGCAGCGGACCGACAGGAGTCAGCACAGATACGCAGTATTTT
>-|TRBV5-6|TRBJ1-2|-
CASSQTGLGYTF
TGTGCCAGCAGCCAGACGGGGCTCGGCTACACCTTC
>once|TRBV5-4|TRBJ1-2|-
CASSLSIGRVDGYTF
TGTGCCAGCAGCTTAAGTATCGGGAGGGTCGATGGCTACACCTTC
>-|TRBV5-1|TRBJ2-3|TRBD2
CASSRSGRAGETQYF
TGCGCCAGCAGCCGTAGCGGGAGGGCCGGGGAGACGCAGTATTTT
>-|TRBV6-1|TRBJ2-2|-
CASSETQPSTGELFF
TGTGCCAGCAGTGAAACACAACCCAGCACCGGGGAGCTGTTTTTT
>-|TRBV27|TRBJ2-1|TRBD2
CASSLSSGGEQFF
TGTGCCAGCAGTTTATCAAGCGGGGGGGAGCAGTTCTTC
>-|TRBV5-6|TRBJ2-7|-
CASSFTGNEQYF
TGTGCCAGCAGCTTTACAGGGAACGAGCAGTACTTC
>-|TRBV6-6|TRBJ1-1|TRBD1
CASRPRQGSTEAFF
TGTGCCAGCAGGCCCAGACAGGGCTCCACTGAAGCTTTCTTT
>once|TRBV4-1|TRBJ1-2|-
CASSQDSTDRYGYTF
TGCGCCAGCAGCCAAGATTCTACGGATCGATATGGCTACACCTTC
>few|TRBV5-1|TRBJ1-1|-
CASSLSGDTEAFF
TGCGCCAGCAGCTTATCAGGGGACACTGAAGCTTTCTTT
>-|TRBV6-5|TRBJ1-2|-
CASSYSDSYGYTF
TGTGCCAGCAGTTACTCTGACAGCTATGGCTACACCTTC
>-|TRBV19|TRBJ2-2|TRBD2
CASSIDRRLAGGSAGELFF
TGTGCCAGTAGTATAGATAGGCGACTAGCGGGAGGAAGTGCCGGGGAGCTGTTTTTT
>-|TRBV9|TRBJ1-1|-
CASSPQVDINTEAFF
TGTGCCAGCAGCCCCCAGGTGGACATAAACACTGAAGCTTTCTTT
>-|TRBV10-3|TRBJ1-5|-
CATSLGLGVNEPQHF
TGTGCCACCTCCCTTGGACTGGGGGTAAATGAACCCCAGCATTTT
>-|TRBV6-1|TRBJ2-7|-
CASSEPGYEQYF
TGTGCCAGCAGTGAACCCGGATACGAGCAGTACTTC
>-|TRBV6-1|TRBJ1-2|TRBD1
CASRSGQGSNGYTF
TGTGCCAGCAGATCGGGACAGGGGTCTAATGGCTACACCTTC
>few|TRBV27|TRBJ2-3|-
CASSYGQFTDTQYF
TGTGCCAGCAGTTACGGACAGTTCACAGATACGCAGTATTTT
>few|TRBV28|TRBJ2-2|-
CASSFPSRGINTGELFF
TGTGCCAGCAGTTTCCCTTCGCGGGGCATAAACACCGGGGAGCTGTTTTTT
>-|TRBV9|TRBJ2-1|-
CASSVGASSYNEQFF
TGTGCCAGCAGCGTTGGGGCGAGCTCCTACAATGAGCAGTTCTTC
>-|TRBV27|TRBJ1-1|-
CASRPIENTEAFF
TGTGCCAGCAGACCTATTGAGAACACTGAAGCTTTCTTT
>-|TRBV5-1|TRBJ2-1|-
CASSLRHEINNEQFF
TGCGCCAGCAGCTTGCGCCACGAAATAAACAATGAGCAGTTCTTC
>-|TRBV5-1|TRBJ1-2|TRBD1
CASSPGTADPYGYTF
TGCGCCAGCAGCCCGGGGACAGCCGATCCCTATGGCTACACCTTC